These 22 T cell receptor beta chains were all obtained from the same sample, sequenced in a study of T-cell memory formation after mild COVID-19. One entry per CDR3 protein results from TCRdb running MiXCR on the 5' RACE reads. The sample has roughly 410,000 distinct CDR3 sequences; 20% to 25% are singletons. The sequenced material came from PBMCs or a T cell subset sorted from them (not recorded which). The receptor set was obtained from an adult woman who had mild COVID-19 (a few samples of this study predate the infection). Cell type and time point are not known.

V is TRBV5-5 and J is TRBJ1-2, with 9 positions matching TRBD1. Looked up from germline, CDR1 is SGHKS and CDR2 is YYEKEE (reference sequence). The V and J ends lost 3 bases and 8 bases, in that order; junction bases with no gene match: 8. The length of the CDR3 is 14 residues. CDR3 sequence: CASSYTTGGIGYTF. CDR3 sequence (DNA): TGTGCCAGCAGCTATACCACAGGGGGCATAGGCTACACCTTC.

There are a few counts of this clonotype. This chain joins TRBV11-1 and TRBJ2-7; 7 bases fit TRBD1. Germline CDR1 reads SGHAT; CDR2 reads FQDESV (reference sequence). The length of the CDR3 is 15 residues. J lost 3 bases, V lost 5 bases, and 10 bases had no gene match. The CDR3 spells CASSISWDSGYEQYF. CDR3 coding DNA: TGTGCCAGCAGCATTAGTTGGGACAGTGGCTACGAGCAGTACTTC. The full variable domain, its missing parts supplied by reference TRBV11-1 and TRBJ2-7, is EAEVAQSPRYKITEKSQAVAFWCDPISGHATLYWYRQILGQGPELLVQFQDESVVDDSQLPKDRFSAERLKGVDSTLKIQPAELGDSAMYLCASSISWDSGYEQYFGPGTRLTVT.

This chain joins TRBV6-2 or TRBV6-3 and TRBJ1-1, with D unclear. Trimming cost V 0 bases and J 10 bases, with 21 bases left between them. The germline gives CDR1 MNHEY, CDR2 SVGEGT. The CDR3 covers 16 residues. Written as DNA, the CDR3 is TGTGCCAGCAGTTACTCGGAGCATCCCCCACTTGGCGGAGCTTTCTTT. Amino acids: CASSYSEHPPLGGAFF.

This clonotype was counted only a few times. V and J are TRBV20-1 and TRBJ1-2; D ambiguous. Germline CDR1 is DFQATT and CDR2 is SNEGSKA (reference sequence). This CDR3 is built from 13 residues. The V gene lost 6 bases and the J gene lost 3 bases, with 14 bases spanning the gap. The CDR3 DNA sequence: TGCAGTGCCCCCCGGAACTGGGACTATGGCTACACCTTC. This translates into CSAPRNWDYGYTF.

This clonotype was observed a handful of times. The V and J genes are TRBV23-1 and TRBJ2-7; 7 bases match TRBD1. TRBV23-1 is placed among ORFs of uncertain function. V lost 2 bases, J lost 0 bases, and 7 bases stayed unmatched. CDR3 size: 16 residues. Here the CDR3 reads CASSQGVRGSSYEQYF. CDR3 in DNA: TGCGCCAGCAGTCAAGGAGTCAGGGGGAGCTCCTACGAGCAGTACTTC.

This clonotype has only one observation. The CDR3 spells CASSVWAKVSGNTIYF. CDR3 in DNA: TGTGCCAGCAGTGTGTGGGCAAAAGTTTCTGGAAACACCATATATTTT. The chain carries TRBV27 and TRBJ1-3; D is ambiguous. The CDR3 covers 16 residues. Germline V lookup: CDR1 MNHEY, CDR2 SMNVEV (reference sequence). Trimming cost V 5 bases and J 1 base, with 15 bases left between them.

The chain has TRBV18 and TRBJ2-2; D gene unclear. Germline V gene sequence: CDR1 KGHSH, CDR2 LQKENI. V shed 3 bases and J shed 2 bases, with 19 bases lying between them. The CDR3 is 18 amino acids. This CDR3 is CASSPPQEANRNTGELFF. In DNA, the CDR3 is TGTGCCAGCTCACCCCCGCAGGAAGCCAACCGAAACACCGGGGAGCTGTTTTTT.

The chain couples TRBV7-2 to TRBJ2-4; the match to TRBD1 covers 7 bases. Germline loops: CDR1 SGHTA, CDR2 FQGNSA. Trimming took 3 bases from V and 8 from J; bases not matched to a gene: 7. CDR3 length equals 14 residues. The CDR3 DNA reads as TGTGCCAGCAGCTTTAGACAGGGTCAAGACATTCAGTACTTC. It yields the protein CASSFRQGQDIQYF.

The rearrangement links TRBV4-3 to TRBJ2-3, with D unresolved. The CDR3 has 14 amino acids. The germline gives CDR1 LGHNA, CDR2 YSLEER. V gave up 0 bases and J gave up 4 bases, with 8 bases separating them. CDR3 in amino acids: CASSQEDIADTQYF. The CDR3, as DNA: TGCGCCAGCAGCCAAGAAGACATCGCAGATACGCAGTATTTT.

This clonotype was seen a handful of times. The chain recombines TRBV12-3 or TRBV12-4 with TRBJ2-7; the D is unclear. The CDR3 runs to 11 residues. V dropped 1 base and J dropped 8 bases, with 6 bases sitting between them. CDR3 amino acids: CASSLGGKQYF. The CDR3 DNA follows: TGTGCCAGCAGTTTAGGTGGGAAGCAGTACTTC.

This clonotype was counted once. CDR3 nucleotides: TGCAGTGCTAGAGAGGGACTAGCGGCGATCTTGGCAGATACGCAGTATTTT. Its protein is CSAREGLAAILADTQYF. The rearrangement uses TRBV20-1 and TRBJ2-3; TRBD2 matches at 11 bases. CDR1 DFQATT and CDR2 SNEGSKA come from the germline V gene (reference sequence). The CDR3 spans 17 residues. Losses at the gene ends were 0 bases for V and 4 bases for J; bases not matched to a gene: 9.

The genes are TRBV6-1 and TRBJ2-7; TRBD1 is a possible D gene (6 bases). V lost 7 bases to trimming and J lost 3 bases, with 19 bases between them. There are 15 residues in the CDR3. Germline V gene lookup returns CDR1 MNHNS and CDR2 SASEGT. CDR3 loop: CASTPLKGGSYEQYF. In nucleotides, the CDR3 is TGTGCCAGCACTCCCTTGAAAGGGGGAAGCTACGAGCAGTACTTC.

This clonotype was picked up many times. The CDR3 reads CASSKTGGRTNEKLFF. Here the CDR3 DNA reads TGTGCCAGCAGCAAGACGGGGGGCCGAACTAATGAAAAACTGTTTTTT. The chain combines TRBV6-5 with TRBJ1-4; tentatively, D is TRBD1 (6 bases). CDR1 and CDR2 (germline): MNHEY, SVGAGI. This CDR3 is built from 16 residues. The V and J ends lost 6 bases and 1 base respectively, with 15 bases between them.

As to this clonotype: Because it lacks the conserved phenylalanine or tryptophan at the end, this CDR3 is likely a read error. CDR3 residues: CASSPGGTPRDTQYS. CDR3 nucleotides: TGTGCCAGCAGTCCAGGTGGGACTCCGAGGGATACGCAGTATTCT. The rearrangement uses TRBV12-3 or TRBV12-4 and TRBJ2-3, with D tentatively TRBD2 (6 bases). The ends were cut back, 5 bases at V and 6 bases at J, with 18 bases in the middle. The CDR3 is made up of 15 amino acids.

The chain uses TRBV7-8 and TRBJ2-5; D tentatively reads TRBD1 or TRBD2 (5 bases each). The V and J ends lost 0 bases and 5 bases respectively, with 13 bases between them. Germline CDR1 reads SGHVS; CDR2 reads FQNEAQ. The CDR3 length is 15 residues. CDR3 loop: CASSLAGVELETQYF. The CDR3, as DNA: TGTGCCAGCAGCTTAGCGGGGGTGGAGTTGGAGACCCAGTACTTC.

The chain joins TRBV2 to TRBJ1-3; no definite D call. Germline CDR1 SNHLY, CDR2 FYNNEI. The CDR3 runs 15 residues. The V gene lost 2 bases and the J gene lost 2 bases, with 10 bases spanning the gap. This chain's CDR3 is CASSEPAQAGNTIYF. The CDR3, as DNA: TGTGCCAGCAGTGAACCGGCCCAGGCTGGAAACACCATATATTTT.

The chain employs TRBV12-3 or TRBV12-4 and TRBJ1-2, with 12 nucleotides matching TRBD1. The CDR3 has 16 residues. The V gene end was trimmed by 6 bases and the J gene end by 4 bases; junction bases not matched to a gene: 9. DNA for the CDR3: TGTGCCAGCAGGGCCGGGACAGGGGGCAGAGGCTATGGCTACACCTTC. This encodes CASRAGTGGRGYGYTF.

The genes are TRBV11-2 and TRBJ2-1, with 8 bases fitting TRBD2. The CDR3 is 15 residues long. The germline gives CDR1 SGHAT, CDR2 FQNNGV. V lost 10 bases to trimming and J lost 4 bases; unmatched junction nucleotides: 12. The chain's CDR3 is CATRKAGAEYNEQFF. CDR3 in DNA: TGTGCCACCAGAAAAGCGGGAGCCGAATACAATGAGCAGTTCTTC.

This sequence joins TRBV12-3 or TRBV12-4 and TRBJ1-5, with D hard to call. The CDR3 loop spans 15 amino acids. The ends were cut back, 0 bases at V and 1 base at J, with 7 bases in the middle. CDR3 DNA sequence: TGTGCCAGCAGTTTAGCGCGGTACAGCAATCAGCCCCAGCATTTT. Its translation: CASSLARYSNQPQHF.

This clonotype was picked up a small number of times. The CDR3 DNA reads as TGTGCCAGCAGCCAAGGGGACTTGCTAGATACGCAGTATTTT. Translated: CASSQGDLLDTQYF. The V gene is TRBV14, the J gene TRBJ2-3; maybe TRBD2 (6 bases). CDR1 and CDR2 (germline): SGHDN, FVKESK. The CDR3 consists of 14 residues. Trimming removed 1 base from V and 5 bases from J, with 10 bases in between.

This chain connects TRBV12-3 or TRBV12-4 to TRBJ1-1; D gene ambiguous. This CDR3 region has 13 residues. Between the trimmed V and J ends, which lost 7 bases and 1 base, there was a span of 10 bases. The CDR3 DNA reads as TGTGCCAGCACCCCAGACGGGAACACTGAAGCTTTCTTT. As protein: CASTPDGNTEAFF.

This clonotype was seen a few times. The chain joins TRBV5-1 to TRBJ1-2; D gene uncertain. The CDR3 has 13 residues. V was cut by 4 bases and J by 7 bases, with 14 bases left in between. The germline CDR1 and CDR2 sequences are SGHRS and YFSETQ. The CDR3 protein is CASSIQGSGGYTF. CDR3 nucleotide sequence: TGCGCCAGCAGCATCCAAGGGTCCGGTGGCTACACCTTC.